The present TCR beta chain was sequenced within a study of blood T cell repertoires in COVID-19. Looking at the study overall: Nucleic acid was either cDNA or gDNA, and it came from T cells, B-cell-depleted T cells, or PBMCs.

Trimming shortened V by 2 bases and J by 3 bases, and 14 bases separated the two germline ends. This CDR3 is built from 15 residues. The germline V gene encodes CDR1 ENHRY and CDR2 SYGVKD. As handled by the study authors: Estimation of nucleated cell counts relied on the amplification of reference gene primers. Clones were read by immunoSEQ multiplex PCR, and TCRdb kept only the in-frame ones, dropping some. That table furnishes V, J and clone size, whereas the DNA furnished D and trimming. This sample carries roughly 160,000 clones, approximately 90% of them seen once, and the ten largest clones take approximately 0.5%.

Source material: peripheral blood. This sequence joins TRBV10-3 and TRBJ2-7, with D tentatively TRBD1 (6 bases). The receptor's source is a man aged 50 to 60 with acute or convalescent COVID-19. DNA for the CDR3: TGTGCCATCAGTGAGCCCCGGACAGCTCACTACGAGCAGTACTTC. Translated, it gives CAISEPRTAHYEQYF.